This T cell receptor (beta chain) was documented in a study of T cells in tuberculosis. Study-level results: Samples were chosen by availability of cryopreserved specimens.

A remark on this clone: What it binds is not known.

Trimming cost V 8 bases and J 1 base, with 10 bases left between them. Germline assignment: CDR1 LNHDA and CDR2 SQIVND (reference sequence). The CDR3 is 13 residues long. TCRdb's copy holds only in-frame clones and misses some; the assay was immunoSEQ multiplex PCR. The data show 28,000 or so clones, around 91% seen once. The chain has TRBV19 and TRBJ2-3; no definite D call. The sequenced material came from PBMCs. The receptor was derived from a donor aged 10 to 29 with latent tuberculosis or without tuberculosis infection. The CDR3 here is CASLRFGTDTQYF. The CDR3, as DNA: TGTGCCAGTTTGCGTTTTGGCACAGATACGCAGTATTTT.